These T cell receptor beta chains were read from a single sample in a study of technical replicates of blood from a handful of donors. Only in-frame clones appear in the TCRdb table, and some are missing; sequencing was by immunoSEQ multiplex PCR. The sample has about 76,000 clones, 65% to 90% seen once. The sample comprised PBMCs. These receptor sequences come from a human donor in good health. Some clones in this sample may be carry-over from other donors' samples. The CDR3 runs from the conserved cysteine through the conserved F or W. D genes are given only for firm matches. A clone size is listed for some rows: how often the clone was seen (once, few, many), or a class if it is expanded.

cdr3_nt: TGTGCCAGCAGCAAGAGGACTAGCGGGAGAATGAAGAATGAGCAGTTCTTC
cdr3_aa: CASSKRTSGRMKNEQFF
j_call: TRBJ2-1
d_call: -
v_call: TRBV21-1
clone_size: -

cdr3_nt: TGTGCCAGCTCACCACAGGAGTACACTGAAGCTTTCTTT
cdr3_aa: CASSPQEYTEAFF
j_call: TRBJ1-1
d_call: -
v_call: TRBV18
clone_size: -

cdr3_nt: TGTGCCACCGAATCGGGACAGGGGCACGAGCAGTACTTC
cdr3_aa: CATESGQGHEQYF
j_call: TRBJ2-7
d_call: TRBD1
v_call: TRBV6-1
clone_size: few

cdr3_nt: TGTGCCAGCAGCCAAGATCCAGGTCCCTCGAGTAAAGCTTTCTTT
cdr3_aa: CASSQDPGPSSKAFF
j_call: TRBJ1-1
d_call: -
v_call: TRBV4-2
clone_size: -

cdr3_nt: TGTGCCAGCAGCTTAGGGACCGGGATGCTGCCCCAGCATTTT
cdr3_aa: CASSLGTGMLPQHF
j_call: TRBJ1-5
d_call: -
v_call: TRBV7-9
clone_size: few

cdr3_nt: TGTGCCAGCAGGCCCGCCGGGACAGGGCGCTACGAGCAGTACTTC
cdr3_aa: CASRPAGTGRYEQYF
j_call: TRBJ2-7
d_call: TRBD1
v_call: TRBV6-5
clone_size: -

cdr3_nt: TGTGCCAGCAGCCAGGCCCTAGCGTTCGAGCAGTACTTC
cdr3_aa: CASSQALAFEQYF
j_call: TRBJ2-7
d_call: -
v_call: TRBV4-2
clone_size: -

cdr3_nt: TGTGCCAGCAGCTTAGAAATGGCAGGGGCTACCTACGAGCAGTACTTC
cdr3_aa: CASSLEMAGATYEQYF
j_call: TRBJ2-7
d_call: -
v_call: TRBV7-2
clone_size: -

cdr3_nt: TGTGCCAGCAGCCCCCAGCACTGGGACAGGGTTCCGGAGACCCAGTACTTC
cdr3_aa: CASSPQHWDRVPETQYF
j_call: TRBJ2-5
d_call: TRBD1
v_call: TRBV7-8
clone_size: -

cdr3_nt: TGTGCCAGCAGCTTAGTCCCTGGGGACTTACACAATGAGCAGTTCTTC
cdr3_aa: CASSLVPGDLHNEQFF
j_call: TRBJ2-1
d_call: -
v_call: TRBV7-8
clone_size: -

cdr3_nt: TGCGCCAGCAGCCAAGCCCAGGTTGCGGGAGGGTCCAACGAGCAGTACTTC
cdr3_aa: CASSQAQVAGGSNEQYF
j_call: TRBJ2-7
d_call: TRBD2
v_call: TRBV4-1
clone_size: -

cdr3_nt: TGCAGCGCTCATCAGGGAATATCGGACACTGAAGCTTTCTTT
cdr3_aa: CSAHQGISDTEAFF
j_call: TRBJ1-1
d_call: -
v_call: TRBV29-1
clone_size: -

cdr3_nt: TGTGCCAGCAGCTCGGCCTACGAGCAGTACTTC
cdr3_aa: CASSSAYEQYF
j_call: TRBJ2-7
d_call: -
v_call: TRBV7-2
clone_size: -

cdr3_nt: TGTGCCAGCAGCCCACGAGGTACGCAGTATTTT
cdr3_aa: CASSPRGTQYF
j_call: TRBJ2-3
d_call: -
v_call: TRBV28
clone_size: -

cdr3_nt: TGCAGCGTTGAAGAATGGACAGGTGTATTCTATGGCTACACCTTC
cdr3_aa: CSVEEWTGVFYGYTF
j_call: TRBJ1-2
d_call: TRBD1
v_call: TRBV29-1
clone_size: -

cdr3_nt: TGTGCCTGGAGTATACAGGGGAATCAGCCCCAGCATTTT
cdr3_aa: CAWSIQGNQPQHF
j_call: TRBJ1-5
d_call: TRBD1
v_call: TRBV30
clone_size: -

cdr3_nt: TGTGCCAGCAGTAAGGAGGGCCCCTACAATGAGCAGTTCTTC
cdr3_aa: CASSKEGPYNEQFF
j_call: TRBJ2-1
d_call: -
v_call: TRBV7-2
clone_size: -

cdr3_nt: TGTGCCACCAGCAGAGGGACAGGGCAGGGCCAGCCCCAGCATTTT
cdr3_aa: CATSRGTGQGQPQHF
j_call: TRBJ1-5
d_call: TRBD1
v_call: TRBV15
clone_size: -

cdr3_nt: TGTGCCAGCAGTGCGATAGCGGGAGAGCAGTACTTC
cdr3_aa: CASSAIAGEQYF
j_call: TRBJ2-7
d_call: TRBD2
v_call: TRBV27
clone_size: -

cdr3_nt: TGTGCCAGCAGTTTCGGGGGGGACTATGGCTACACCTTC
cdr3_aa: CASSFGGDYGYTF
j_call: TRBJ1-2
d_call: -
v_call: TRBV27
clone_size: once

cdr3_nt: TGTGCCAGCAGCTGGGGACTAGGCACAGATACGCAGTATTTT
cdr3_aa: CASSWGLGTDTQYF
j_call: TRBJ2-3
d_call: TRBD2
v_call: TRBV7-2
clone_size: -

cdr3_nt: TGCGCCAGCAGCCAAAGTCCAGGACTGTACACAGATACGCAGTATTTT
cdr3_aa: CASSQSPGLYTDTQYF
j_call: TRBJ2-3
d_call: -
v_call: TRBV4-1
clone_size: -

cdr3_nt: TGTGCCAGTAGCGCCGACGACAGGGATTCTCAGCCCCAGCATTTT
cdr3_aa: CASSADDRDSQPQHF
j_call: TRBJ1-5
d_call: TRBD1
v_call: TRBV19
clone_size: -

cdr3_nt: TGTGCCATCACGGCAGGGGGGACAGATACGCAGTATTTT
cdr3_aa: CAITAGGTDTQYF
j_call: TRBJ2-3
d_call: -
v_call: TRBV10-3
clone_size: -

cdr3_nt: TGTGCCAGCAGCCAATCCGCTGGCAGGCTTCACTATGGCTACACCTTC
cdr3_aa: CASSQSAGRLHYGYTF
j_call: TRBJ1-2
d_call: -
v_call: TRBV14
clone_size: -

cdr3_nt: TGTGCCAGCTCACCCCAGGGCGGCACTGAAGCTTTCTTT
cdr3_aa: CASSPQGGTEAFF
j_call: TRBJ1-1
d_call: -
v_call: TRBV18
clone_size: once

cdr3_nt: TGCGCCAGCAGCCAAGATTGGGGGGGAGGCGGGGAGCTGTTTTTT
cdr3_aa: CASSQDWGGGGELFF
j_call: TRBJ2-2
d_call: TRBD2
v_call: TRBV4-1
clone_size: -

cdr3_nt: TGTGCCAGCAGTCGTAAACAGGAAATCACTGAAGCTTTCTTT
cdr3_aa: CASSRKQEITEAFF
j_call: TRBJ1-1
d_call: -
v_call: TRBV27
clone_size: once

cdr3_nt: TGTGCCAGCAGTTGGGGACTAGCGGGAGACACCGGGGAGCTGTTTTTT
cdr3_aa: CASSWGLAGDTGELFF
j_call: TRBJ2-2
d_call: TRBD2
v_call: TRBV27
clone_size: -

cdr3_nt: TGCGCCAGCAGCTCCGGACAATGGGACAATCAGGGTCCCGGGGCCAACGTCCTGACTTTC
cdr3_aa: CASSSGQWDNQGPGANVLTF
j_call: TRBJ2-6
d_call: -
v_call: TRBV5-1
clone_size: once

cdr3_nt: TGCGCCAGCAGAGGAGGACTCTCCTACGAGCAGTACTTC
cdr3_aa: CASRGGLSYEQYF
j_call: TRBJ2-7
d_call: -
v_call: TRBV5-1
clone_size: -

cdr3_nt: TGTGCCAGCAGCGGACCGGGGGGAGGAGATACGCAGTATTTT
cdr3_aa: CASSGPGGGDTQYF
j_call: TRBJ2-3
d_call: TRBD2
v_call: TRBV9
clone_size: -

cdr3_nt: TGTGCCAGCAGCCAAAATCAGGGGGGCACAGATACGCAGTATTTT
cdr3_aa: CASSQNQGGTDTQYF
j_call: TRBJ2-3
d_call: TRBD1
v_call: TRBV4-2
clone_size: -

cdr3_nt: TGTGCCAGCTCACCAGGGACTAGCGGCCCCTACGAGCAGTACTTC
cdr3_aa: CASSPGTSGPYEQYF
j_call: TRBJ2-7
d_call: TRBD2
v_call: TRBV18
clone_size: -

cdr3_nt: TGCGCCAGCAGTGAGACGCCGCCGGGACTAGTCTCCGAGCAGTACTTC
cdr3_aa: CASSETPPGLVSEQYF
j_call: TRBJ2-7
d_call: TRBD2
v_call: TRBV10-1
clone_size: -

cdr3_nt: TGTGCCAGCTCGGACAGGCCTACAGATACGCAGTATTTT
cdr3_aa: CASSDRPTDTQYF
j_call: TRBJ2-3
d_call: TRBD1
v_call: TRBV18
clone_size: -

cdr3_nt: TGTGCCAGCAGCTTAGCTGCCCAGGGATCCAATGAGCAGTTCTTC
cdr3_aa: CASSLAAQGSNEQFF
j_call: TRBJ2-1
d_call: -
v_call: TRBV7-2
clone_size: -

cdr3_nt: TGTGCTAGTGGTTTGGATAGCCCTACGCAGTATTTT
cdr3_aa: CASGLDSPTQYF
j_call: TRBJ2-3
d_call: -
v_call: TRBV12-5
clone_size: -

cdr3_nt: TGTGCCAGCAGTTACGGGCAGGGGAACACTGAAGCTTTCTTT
cdr3_aa: CASSYGQGNTEAFF
j_call: TRBJ1-1
d_call: -
v_call: TRBV6-6
clone_size: -

cdr3_nt: TGTGCCAGCAGTTACGAGGGGACTAGCGGAGGCAATGAGCAGTTCTTC
cdr3_aa: CASSYEGTSGGNEQFF
j_call: TRBJ2-1
d_call: TRBD2
v_call: TRBV6-6
clone_size: -

cdr3_nt: TGTGCCAGCAGCTTAGACCGGATCACTAGTTCAGATACGCAGTATTTT
cdr3_aa: CASSLDRITSSDTQYF
j_call: TRBJ2-3
d_call: -
v_call: TRBV11-1
clone_size: once

cdr3_nt: TGTGCCAGCAGCTTAGAGGCAGGGGGCAATGGTTCACCCCTCCACTTT
cdr3_aa: CASSLEAGGNGSPLHF
j_call: TRBJ1-6
d_call: TRBD1
v_call: TRBV7-6
clone_size: -

cdr3_nt: TGCGCCAGCAGCCAAGCTTATAGCGGGGGTCGTCAAGAGACCCAGTACTTC
cdr3_aa: CASSQAYSGGRQETQYF
j_call: TRBJ2-5
d_call: TRBD2
v_call: TRBV4-3
clone_size: -

cdr3_nt: TGTGCCAGCAGCTTCGGTGCGGGAAGCGAAGGCCGTTACGAGCAGTACTTC
cdr3_aa: CASSFGAGSEGRYEQYF
j_call: TRBJ2-7
d_call: -
v_call: TRBV7-9
clone_size: -

cdr3_nt: TGTGCCAGCAGTGAGGTCGGACAGGGGGGATACGAGCAGTACTTC
cdr3_aa: CASSEVGQGGYEQYF
j_call: TRBJ2-7
d_call: TRBD1
v_call: TRBV2
clone_size: -

cdr3_nt: TGTGCCTGGAGTCTCCCAGCGGGAATCGGCGAGCAGTACTTC
cdr3_aa: CAWSLPAGIGEQYF
j_call: TRBJ2-7
d_call: TRBD2
v_call: TRBV30
clone_size: -

cdr3_nt: TGTGCCAGCAGCTATGACCTGTCACAGGCGCCCTCCTACGAGCAGTACTTC
cdr3_aa: CASSYDLSQAPSYEQYF
j_call: TRBJ2-7
d_call: -
v_call: TRBV7-6
clone_size: -

cdr3_nt: TGTGCCAGCAGTGGGCAGGGGGGATCCTACAATGAGCAGTTCTTC
cdr3_aa: CASSGQGGSYNEQFF
j_call: TRBJ2-1
d_call: -
v_call: TRBV6-1
clone_size: -

cdr3_nt: TGTGCCAGCAGTTCACCACTTCGGACGGGAAACTATGGCTACACCTTC
cdr3_aa: CASSSPLRTGNYGYTF
j_call: TRBJ1-2
d_call: -
v_call: TRBV27
clone_size: -

cdr3_nt: TGTGCCAGCAGGGGGGGGTTGATGAACACTGAAGCTTTCTTT
cdr3_aa: CASRGGLMNTEAFF
j_call: TRBJ1-1
d_call: -
v_call: TRBV2
clone_size: -

cdr3_nt: TGTGCTAGTGGTTTTTCCCTAGCGGGAGGGAAACAGTTCTTC
cdr3_aa: CASGFSLAGGKQFF
j_call: TRBJ2-1
d_call: TRBD2
v_call: TRBV12-5
clone_size: few

cdr3_nt: TGTGCCAGCAGCTTACTTTCCACTGAAGCTTTCTTT
cdr3_aa: CASSLLSTEAFF
j_call: TRBJ1-1
d_call: -
v_call: TRBV7-9
clone_size: -

cdr3_nt: TGTGCCAGCAAGATCCGGGAAAGCTCCTACGAGCAGTACTTC
cdr3_aa: CASKIRESSYEQYF
j_call: TRBJ2-7
d_call: -
v_call: TRBV2
clone_size: -

cdr3_nt: TGTGCCAGCAGCACTCGAAGGGGGTACGAGCAGTACTTC
cdr3_aa: CASSTRRGYEQYF
j_call: TRBJ2-7
d_call: -
v_call: TRBV7-2
clone_size: -

cdr3_nt: TGTGCCAGCAGACTCACTAGCGGGAGGGCCGATACGCAGTATTTT
cdr3_aa: CASRLTSGRADTQYF
j_call: TRBJ2-3
d_call: TRBD2
v_call: TRBV6-5
clone_size: -